The 30 T cell receptor beta chains listed next were all sequenced from one sample in a study of blood T cell repertoires in COVID-19. Sequencing used immunoSEQ multiplex PCR; TCRdb keeps in-frame clones, though not all of them. The sample includes about 63,000 clones, 88% of them seen just once. The sample comprised peripheral blood. These receptors all stem from a human donor in a cohort sampled during active COVID-19.

The rearrangement uses TRBV5-1 and TRBJ1-2; a weak D match, TRBD1 (6 bases). The V gene's germline CDR1 is SGHRS and CDR2 YFSETQ. Trimming pared 2 bases from V and 7 bases from J, leaving 9 bases between. The CDR3 is 12 amino acids. CDR3 sequence: CASSLTGFGYTF. CDR3 nucleotide sequence: TGCGCCAGCAGCTTAACAGGGTTTGGCTACACCTTC.

The chain joins TRBV2 to TRBJ2-2; TRBD2 might be the D (6 bases). Trimming removed 3 bases at V and 6 bases at J, with 11 bases between. Germline CDR1 reads SNHLY; CDR2 reads FYNNEI. The CDR3 totals 14 residues. CDR3 loop: CASSDWGVPGELFF. The CDR3 DNA reads TGTGCCAGCAGTGACTGGGGGGTGCCCGGGGAGCTGTTTTTT.

This rearrangement joins TRBV6-5 to TRBJ1-6, with D possibly TRBD1 on 5 matching bases. Germline CDR1 and CDR2: MNHEY and SVGAGI. This CDR3 comprises 15 residues. Trimming took 7 bases from V and 3 from J, leaving 13 bases between them. CDR3 residues: CASKDDRLYNSPLHF. In DNA, the CDR3 is TGTGCCAGCAAAGACGACAGACTCTATAATTCACCCCTCCACTTT.

V usage is TRBV2 and J usage is TRBJ1-5; TRBD1 matches at 7 bases. V shed 6 bases, J shed 2 bases, and the junction held 10 bases outside the gene matches. Germline lookup yields CDR1 SNHLY and CDR2 FYNNEI. The CDR3 length is 16 residues. The CDR3: CASRLLQGRGNQPQHF. The CDR3, as DNA: TGTGCCAGCAGGTTATTACAGGGGAGAGGCAATCAGCCCCAGCATTTT.

This clone was counted once. V and J are TRBV5-1 and TRBJ2-7, with 7 bases that match TRBD1. Trimming removed 2 bases from V and 2 bases from J; junction bases left unmatched: 4. This CDR3 is built from 14 residues. Per the germline V gene, CDR1 is SGHRS and CDR2 is YFSETQ. The CDR3, as DNA: TGCGCCAGCAGCTTATATGACAGGGCCTACGAGCAGTACTTC. This translates into CASSLYDRAYEQYF.

This sequence joins TRBV27 and TRBJ2-1; the match to TRBD2 covers 7 bases. The ends lost 3 bases at V and 4 bases at J; junction bases unmatched: 6. CDR3 length equals 15 residues. From germline, CDR1 is MNHEY and CDR2 SMNVEV (reference sequence). The CDR3, as DNA: TGTGCCAGCAGTTTTGTGGGAGGGCCTTACAATGAGCAGTTCTTC. It encodes CASSFVGGPYNEQFF.

The chain links TRBV7-9 to TRBJ1-1; TRBD1 might be the D (6 bases). CDR1 is SEHNR, CDR2 FQNEAQ, per germline (reference sequence). This CDR3 contains 16 residues. V lost 4 bases, J lost 0 bases, and 15 bases lay in between. In DNA form, the CDR3 reads TGTGCCAGCAGCTCGACATCAGGGGAAATGAACACTGAAGCTTTCTTT. Its translation is CASSSTSGEMNTEAFF.

The chain uses TRBV24-1 and TRBJ2-1, with 13 bases aligning to TRBD2. V dropped 5 bases and J dropped 5; count of bases not matched to a gene: 5. The length of the CDR3 is 16 residues. In germline, CDR1 is KGHDR, CDR2 SFDVKD. This chain's CDR3 is CATSALLAGGNNEQFF. The CDR3 bases are TGTGCCACCAGTGCCCTACTAGCGGGAGGGAACAATGAGCAGTTCTTC.

This rearrangement joins TRBV2 to TRBJ2-5; 12 nucleotides align to TRBD1. With V trimmed by 7 bases and J by 7 bases, 10 bases remained unmatched. CDR1 and CDR2 from the germline V gene are SNHLY and FYNNEI. CDR3 length equals 15 residues. The CDR3: CASNMGQGAWGTQYF. The CDR3, as DNA: TGTGCCAGCAACATGGGACAGGGGGCTTGGGGGACCCAGTACTTC.

The chain is built from TRBV5-1 and TRBJ2-5; possible D gene TRBD2, 6 bases. CDR3 length: 14 amino acids. Germline V gene sequence: CDR1 SGHRS, CDR2 YFSETQ. Trimming removed 0 bases at V and 4 bases at J, with 10 bases between. CDR3: CASSLVGRRETQYF. The CDR3 nucleotides read TGCGCCAGCAGCTTGGTGGGGAGGCGAGAGACCCAGTACTTC.

The rearrangement links TRBV7-2 to TRBJ2-1; 15 bases fit TRBD2. V dropped 5 bases and J dropped 9; count of bases not matched to a gene: 5. Germline V gene sequence: CDR1 SGHTA, CDR2 FQGNSA. This CDR3 has 15 residues. The CDR3: CASSTRTSGGVEQFF. CDR3 nucleotide sequence: TGTGCCAGCAGCACACGGACTAGCGGGGGGGTTGAGCAGTTCTTC.

The chain combines TRBV2 with TRBJ2-1, with unresolved D. CDR1 SNHLY and CDR2 FYNNEI come from the germline V gene. The length of the CDR3 is 14 residues. V was shortened by 3 bases and J by 8 bases, with 14 bases between the two germline ends. The DNA for the CDR3 is TGTGCCAGCAGTGACTCCCTGCGCCACGATGAGCAGTTCTTC. As protein: CASSDSLRHDEQFF. Full variable domain (remainder filled in from reference TRBV2 and TRBJ2-1): EPEVTQTPSHQVTQMGQEVILRCVPISNHLYFYWYRQILGQKVEFLVSFYNNEISEKSEIFDDQFSVERPDGSNFTLKIRSTKLEDSAMYFCASSDSLRHDEQFFGPGTRLTVL.

The rearrangement joins TRBV19 to TRBJ2-2, with no clear D. This CDR3 spans 15 amino acids. CDR1 is LNHDA, CDR2 SQIVND, per germline (reference sequence). The V gene lost 3 bases and the J gene lost 0 bases, with 8 bases spanning the gap. CDR3 protein: CASSMETPNTGELFF. CDR3 DNA sequence: TGTGCCAGTAGTATGGAGACCCCGAACACCGGGGAGCTGTTTTTT.

The chain recombines TRBV19 with TRBJ2-7; TRBD2 agrees at 8 bases. CDR3 length: 14 amino acids. Germline CDR1 LNHDA, CDR2 SQIVND (reference sequence). Trimming removed 5 bases from V and 3 bases from J; junction bases left unmatched: 6. CDR3 sequence: CASSYTSGRYEQYF. DNA of the CDR3: TGTGCCAGTAGTTATACTAGCGGACGCTACGAGCAGTACTTC. The full variable domain, rest sourced from reference TRBV19 and TRBJ2-7, is DGGITQSPKYLFRKEGQNVTLSCEQNLNHDAMYWYRQDPGQGLRLIYYSQIVNDFQKGDIAEGYSVSREKKESFPLTVTSAQKNPTAFYLCASSYTSGRYEQYFGPGTRLTVT.

The chain carries TRBV3-1 (or the pseudogene TRBV3-2) and TRBJ2-5; maybe TRBD1 (5 bases). Trimming took 0 bases from V and 2 from J, leaving 13 bases between them. Germline V gene data show CDR1 as LGHDT and CDR2 as YNNKEL (reference sequence). This CDR3 has 16 amino acids. The CDR3, as DNA: TGTGCCAGCAGCCAAGATCTTGGGGCAGGGCAAGAGACCCAGTACTTC. It translates to CASSQDLGAGQETQYF.

The chain links TRBV25-1 to TRBJ2-2, with D possibly being TRBD2 (5 bases). CDR1 and CDR2 from the germline V gene are MGHDK and SYGVNS. The CDR3 loop spans 15 amino acids. Deletions cut 7 bases from V and 7 bases from J, with 19 bases between. DNA of the CDR3: TGTGCCAGCAAGCCCACACTAGGATCGCGCGGGGAGCTGTTTTTT. Its protein product is CASKPTLGSRGELFF. The full variable domain, rest sourced from reference TRBV25-1 and TRBJ2-2, is EADIYQTPRYLVIGTGKKITLECSQTMGHDKMYWYQQDPGMELHLIHYSYGVNSTEKGDLSSESTVSRIRTEHFPLTLESARPSHTSQYLCASKPTLGSRGELFFGEGSRLTVL.

The table lists this clone with a count of one. J is TRBJ2-1 and V is TRBV6-1; TRBD2 matches at 8 bases. Germline V gives CDR1 MNHNS, CDR2 SASEGT. With 4 bases clipped from V and 5 bases from J, the junction kept 10 bases outside the gene matches. The CDR3 loop spans 16 amino acids. The CDR3 protein is CASSGTGTRGNNEQFF. Here the CDR3 DNA reads TGTGCCAGCAGTGGGACCGGGACTAGAGGAAACAATGAGCAGTTCTTC.

V gene TRBV7-2 combines with J gene TRBJ2-7; 7 bases line up with TRBD2. CDR1 SGHTA and CDR2 FQGNSA come from the germline V gene. Germline trimming cut 5 bases from V and 3 bases from J; bases unmatched to any gene: 13. The length of the CDR3 is 16 residues. This chain's CDR3 is CASSGEGGSGIYEQYF. CDR3 coding DNA: TGTGCCAGCAGCGGGGAGGGAGGGAGCGGGATCTACGAGCAGTACTTC.

V and J are TRBV6-6 and TRBJ2-1; D unclear. V lost 2 bases and J lost 8, with 7 bases in between. Germline lookup yields CDR1 MNHNY and CDR2 SVGAGI (reference sequence). This CDR3 region has 12 residues. CDR3 nucleotide sequence: TGTGCCAGCAGTTACCGGGTTGATGAGCAGTTCTTC. Translation: CASSYRVDEQFF.

This clone was detected a few times. V is TRBV2 and J is TRBJ2-6, with D possibly being TRBD2 (6 bases). This CDR3 region has 16 residues. V was cut by 5 bases and J by 1 base, with 12 bases left in between. The germline CDR1 and CDR2 sequences are SNHLY and FYNNEI. In nucleotides, the CDR3 is TGTGCCAGCAGTCAAACCGGGGGTTCTGGGGCCAACGTCCTGACTTTC. Its translation is CASSQTGGSGANVLTF.

This chain uses TRBV9 with TRBJ2-3, with 11 bases that match TRBD2. CDR1 and CDR2 from the germline V gene are SGDLS and YYNGEE. The V and J ends lost 0 bases and 0 bases, in that order; junction bases with no gene match: 6. The CDR3 spans 18 residues. The CDR3 nucleotides are TGTGCCAGCAGCGTAGGTAGCGGGGGGGCCGCTAGCACAGATACGCAGTATTTT. Amino acids: CASSVGSGGAASTDTQYF.

In its sample, this clone was seen once. The chain links TRBV3-1 (or the pseudogene TRBV3-2) to TRBJ2-1; D ambiguous. Trimming took off 5 bases at V and 5 bases at J, with 13 bases between the two ends. The germline V gene has CDR1 LGHDT and CDR2 YNNKEL (reference sequence). The CDR3 is 14 amino acids. CDR3 coding DNA: TGTGCCAGCAGCGTGGCCAGGCAGCACAATGAGCAGTTCTTC. Its protein is CASSVARQHNEQFF.

The CDR3 here is CASRLSLAGSSYNEQFF. CDR3 DNA sequence: TGCGCCAGCAGACTATCTTTGGCGGGGAGCTCCTACAATGAGCAGTTCTTC. The chain carries TRBV4-1 and TRBJ2-1; TRBD2 is a possible D gene (6 bases). This CDR3 is 17 amino acids long. Germline V CDR1 and CDR2: MGHRA, YSYEKL. V lost 6 bases and J 0 bases, leaving 18 bases between the germline ends.

This clone came up once. The CDR3 nucleotides read TGTGCCAGCAGCCTCGGACAGGGGCCATCCTACGAGCAGTACTTC. It yields the protein CASSLGQGPSYEQYF. The chain employs TRBV11-2 and TRBJ2-7; 9 bases agree with TRBD1. The CDR3 length is 15 residues. With 5 bases clipped from V and 1 base from J, the junction kept 6 bases outside the gene matches. CDR1 is SGHAT, CDR2 FQNNGV, per germline.

The chain combines TRBV12-3 or TRBV12-4 with TRBJ1-2; D unclear. There are 13 residues in the CDR3. The germline V and J ends were trimmed by 6 bases and 0 bases, with 8 bases remaining between them. This CDR3 is CASREGANYGYTF. The CDR3 region has the DNA TGTGCCAGCAGGGAGGGTGCTAACTATGGCTACACCTTC.

This clone was seen only a few times. The rearrangement joins TRBV6-2 or TRBV6-3 to TRBJ2-7; 11 bases line up with TRBD1. Germline V gene lookup returns CDR1 MNHEY and CDR2 SVGEGT. The CDR3 extends over 17 amino acids. Trimming removed 2 bases from V and 2 bases from J; junction bases left unmatched: 8. The CDR3 coding sequence is TGTGCCAGCAGTTACCCGGACAGGGGGCGTGTGACCTACGAGCAGTACTTC. This gives the protein CASSYPDRGRVTYEQYF.

The chain joins TRBV9 to TRBJ2-2; TRBD2 matches at 7 bases. Germline V gene data show CDR1 as SGDLS and CDR2 as YYNGEE. The junction had 4 bases not matched to a gene; V was cut back by 3 bases and J by 2 bases. This CDR3 has 15 residues. DNA of the CDR3: TGTGCCAGCAGCGGGACTAGGCTCAACACCGGGGAGCTGTTTTTT. Translated, it gives CASSGTRLNTGELFF. The whole variable domain, filled in from reference TRBV9 and TRBJ2-2, reads DSGVTQTPKHLITATGQRVTLRCSPRSGDLSVYWYQQSLDQGLQFLIQYYNGEERAKGNILERFSAQQFPDLHSELNLSSLELGDSALYFCASSGTRLNTGELFFGEGSRLTVL.

Here the CDR3 reads CASSPPGQRMETQYF. In DNA, the CDR3 is TGTGCCAGCTCACCACCGGGACAGAGGATGGAGACCCAGTACTTC. The chain is built from TRBV18 and TRBJ2-5; TRBD1 matches 7 bases. Germline V gene sequence: CDR1 KGHSH, CDR2 LQKENI. J gave up 5 bases and V 0 bases, and 6 bases lay outside the gene matches. CDR3 length equals 15 residues.

This clone was seen a handful of times. This sequence joins TRBV5-4 and TRBJ1-6; TRBD1 agrees at 8 bases. Germline V lookup: CDR1 SGHNT, CDR2 YYREEE (reference sequence). This CDR3 has 15 residues. V was pared by 3 bases and J by 9 bases, with 8 bases of the junction left unmatched. The CDR3 nucleotides are TGTGCCAGCAGCTACGGACAGGGAATGGGTTCACCCCTCCACTTT. The encoded protein is CASSYGQGMGSPLHF.

This chain connects TRBV7-8 to TRBJ2-7; tentative D call: TRBD1 (5 bases). There are 14 residues in the CDR3. The V end was cut by 5 bases, the J end by 2 bases, with 13 bases between. CDR1 is SGHVS, CDR2 FQNEAQ, per germline. CDR3 region: CASSPPDSTYEQYF. The CDR3 coding sequence is TGTGCCAGCAGCCCCCCTGACAGCACCTACGAGCAGTACTTC.